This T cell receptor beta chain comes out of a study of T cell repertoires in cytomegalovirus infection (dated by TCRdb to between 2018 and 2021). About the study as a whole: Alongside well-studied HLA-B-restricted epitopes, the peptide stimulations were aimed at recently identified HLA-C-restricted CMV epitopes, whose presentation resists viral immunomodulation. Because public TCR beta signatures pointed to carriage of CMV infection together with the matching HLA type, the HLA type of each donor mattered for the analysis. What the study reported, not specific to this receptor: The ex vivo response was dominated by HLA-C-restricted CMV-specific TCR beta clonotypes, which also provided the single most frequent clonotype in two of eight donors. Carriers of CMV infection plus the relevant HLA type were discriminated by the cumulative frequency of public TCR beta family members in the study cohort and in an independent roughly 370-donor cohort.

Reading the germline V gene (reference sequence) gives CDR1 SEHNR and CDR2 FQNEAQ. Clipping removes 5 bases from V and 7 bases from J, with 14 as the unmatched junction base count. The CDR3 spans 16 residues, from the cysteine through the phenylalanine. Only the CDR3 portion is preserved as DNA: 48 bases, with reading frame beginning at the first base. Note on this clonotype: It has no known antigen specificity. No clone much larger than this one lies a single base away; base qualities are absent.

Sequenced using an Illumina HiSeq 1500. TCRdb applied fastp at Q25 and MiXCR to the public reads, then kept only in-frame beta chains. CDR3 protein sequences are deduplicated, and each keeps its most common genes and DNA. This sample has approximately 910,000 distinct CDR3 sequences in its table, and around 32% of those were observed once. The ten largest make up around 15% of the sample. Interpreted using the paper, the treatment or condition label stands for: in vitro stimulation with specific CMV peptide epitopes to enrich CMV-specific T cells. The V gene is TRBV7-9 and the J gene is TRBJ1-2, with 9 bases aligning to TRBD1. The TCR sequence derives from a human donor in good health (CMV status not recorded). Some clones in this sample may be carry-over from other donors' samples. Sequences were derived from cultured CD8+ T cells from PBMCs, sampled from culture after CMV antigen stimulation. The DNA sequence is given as TGTGCCAGCAGCCACCCGGGACAGGGTGGTTTCTCTGGCTACACCTTC. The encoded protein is CASSHPGQGGFSGYTF.